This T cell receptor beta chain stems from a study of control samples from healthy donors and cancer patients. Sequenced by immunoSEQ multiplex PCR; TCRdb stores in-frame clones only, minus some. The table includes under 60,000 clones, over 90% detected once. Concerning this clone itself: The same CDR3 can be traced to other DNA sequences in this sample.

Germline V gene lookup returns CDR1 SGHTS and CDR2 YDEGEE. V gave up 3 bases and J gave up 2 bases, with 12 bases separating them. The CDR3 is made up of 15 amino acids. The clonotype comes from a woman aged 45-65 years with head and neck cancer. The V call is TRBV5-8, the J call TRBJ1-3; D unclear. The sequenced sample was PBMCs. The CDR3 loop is CASSSDRVPGNTIYF. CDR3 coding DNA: TGTGCCAGCAGCTCCGACCGGGTCCCTGGAAACACCATATATTTT.